This T cell receptor beta chain appears in the sequencing data of a study of vaccination effects on CD4 cells after COVID-19. Across the whole study: Peptides at roughly 10 ug/ml and IL-2 at around 9.3 IU/ml were added to some 2 million PBMC per well.

A word on this clone: Its target is unknown.

Findings and limits, study-wide: Small numbers of convalescent patients limited the study. It also lacked early post-infection timepoints. Clones induced by infection and by vaccine showed marked clonal contraction late after vaccination.

Only in-frame clones appear in the TCRdb table, and some are missing; sequencing was by immunoSEQ multiplex PCR. The sample shows some 69,000 clones, 73% of them seen only once. Isolation of CD4+ T cells took place after about 10 days of culture. Two doses of either BNT162b2 or mRNA-1273 were given to each participant. Sequenced material: CD4+ T cells from PBMCs cultured without peptide, taken after COVID-19 vaccination. This clonotype was obtained from a human donor who received a COVID-19 vaccine.

CDR3 protein: CASSQEGQGFSTAFF. The CDR3 DNA reads as TGTGCCAGCAGCCAAGAGGGACAGGGATTTTCGACGGCTTTCTTT. The J gene is TRBJ1-1, the V gene TRBV14, with 9 bases that match TRBD1. Germline V gives CDR1 SGHDN, CDR2 FVKESK. The CDR3 has 15 residues. The trim removed 0 bases at V and 11 bases at J, leaving 10 bases unmatched. The variable domain in full, completed from reference TRBV14 and TRBJ1-1, reads EAGVTQFPSHSVIEKGQTVTLRCDPISGHDNLYWYRRVMGKEIKFLLHFVKESKQDESGMPNNRFLAERTGGTYSTLKVQPAELEDSGVYFCASSQEGQGFSTAFFGQGTRLTVV.